This T cell receptor beta chain was sequenced during a study of blood T cell repertoires in COVID-19. Per the germline V gene, CDR1 is SEHNR and CDR2 is FQNEAQ (reference sequence). Trimming shortened V by 2 bases and J by 5 bases, and 9 bases separated the two germline ends. The CDR3 spans 13 residues. Only in-frame clones appear in the TCRdb table, and some are missing; sequencing was by immunoSEQ multiplex PCR. The data contain about 170,000 clones, about 83% of them singletons. This rearrangement joins TRBV7-9 to TRBJ1-2; D might be TRBD1 (6 bases). This clonotype was obtained from a young man with active or convalescent COVID-19. The sequenced material came from peripheral blood. CDR3 residues: CASSLMQGYGYTF. CDR3 DNA: TGTGCCAGCAGCTTAATGCAGGGGTATGGCTACACCTTC.